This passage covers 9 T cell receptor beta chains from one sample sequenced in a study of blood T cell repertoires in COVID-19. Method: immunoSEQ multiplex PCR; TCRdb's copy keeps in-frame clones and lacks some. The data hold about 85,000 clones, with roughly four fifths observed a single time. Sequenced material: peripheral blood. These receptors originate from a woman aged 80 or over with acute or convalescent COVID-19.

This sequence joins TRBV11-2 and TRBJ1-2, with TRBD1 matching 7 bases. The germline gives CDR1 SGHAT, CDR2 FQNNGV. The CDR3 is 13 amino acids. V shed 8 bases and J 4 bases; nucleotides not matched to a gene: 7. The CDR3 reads CASAQGVGYGYTF. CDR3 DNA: TGTGCCAGCGCCCAGGGGGTTGGCTATGGCTACACCTTC. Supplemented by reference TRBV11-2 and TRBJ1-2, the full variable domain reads EAGVAQSPRYKIIEKRQSVAFWCNPISGHATLYWYQQILGQGPKLLIQFQNNGVVDDSQLPKDRFSAERLKGVDSTLKIQPAKLEDSAVYLCASAQGVGYGYTFGSGTRLTVV.

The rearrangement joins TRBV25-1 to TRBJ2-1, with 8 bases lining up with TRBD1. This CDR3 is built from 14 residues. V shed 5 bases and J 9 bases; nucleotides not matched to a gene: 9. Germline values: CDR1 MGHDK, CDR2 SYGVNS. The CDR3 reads CASSRPGTGGEQFF. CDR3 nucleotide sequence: TGTGCCAGCAGTCGTCCGGGGACAGGAGGTGAGCAGTTCTTC.

The CDR3 coding sequence is TGCGCCAGCAGCCGAGCGGAGGCACCCAACGCAGATACGCAGTATTTT. Translating gives CASSRAEAPNADTQYF. This sequence joins TRBV4-1 and TRBJ2-3; maybe TRBD2 (5 bases). Trimming took 4 bases from V and 4 from J, leaving 18 bases between them. CDR1 and CDR2 from the germline V gene are MGHRA and YSYEKL. This CDR3 contains 16 residues.

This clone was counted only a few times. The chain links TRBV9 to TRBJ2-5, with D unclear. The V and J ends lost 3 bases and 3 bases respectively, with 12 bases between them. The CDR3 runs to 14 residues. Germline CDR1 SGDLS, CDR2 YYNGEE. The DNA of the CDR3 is TGTGCCAGCAGCGACCCATACAGAGAAGAGACCCAGTACTTC. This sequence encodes CASSDPYREETQYF. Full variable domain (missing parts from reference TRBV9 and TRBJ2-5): DSGVTQTPKHLITATGQRVTLRCSPRSGDLSVYWYQQSLDQGLQFLIQYYNGEERAKGNILERFSAQQFPDLHSELNLSSLELGDSALYFCASSDPYREETQYFGPGTRLLVL.

CDR3 residues: CASSTSGGPNEQFF. CDR3 bases: TGTGCCAGCAGCACTAGCGGGGGGCCGAATGAGCAGTTCTTC. This chain links TRBV11-2 with TRBJ2-1; 12 bases are a match to TRBD2. The germline CDR1 and CDR2 sequences are SGHAT and FQNNGV. Losses at the gene ends were 5 bases for V and 7 bases for J; bases not matched to a gene: 3. This CDR3 comprises 14 residues.

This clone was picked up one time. CDR3 loop: CASSYTGRNNEQFF. CDR3 bases: TGTGCCAGCAGCTATACCGGGAGAAACAATGAGCAGTTCTTC. The chain employs TRBV3-1 (or the pseudogene TRBV3-2) and TRBJ2-1, with D perhaps matching TRBD2 (6 bases). In germline, CDR1 is LGHDT, CDR2 YNNKEL (reference sequence). Trimming stripped 5 bases from V and 5 bases from J, with 13 bases between. CDR3 length: 14 amino acids.

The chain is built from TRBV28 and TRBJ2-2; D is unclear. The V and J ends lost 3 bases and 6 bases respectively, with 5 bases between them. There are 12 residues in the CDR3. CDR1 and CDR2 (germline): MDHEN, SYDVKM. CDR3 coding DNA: TGTGCCAGCAGTTTCTCAGCCGGGGAGCTGTTTTTT. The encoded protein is CASSFSAGELFF.

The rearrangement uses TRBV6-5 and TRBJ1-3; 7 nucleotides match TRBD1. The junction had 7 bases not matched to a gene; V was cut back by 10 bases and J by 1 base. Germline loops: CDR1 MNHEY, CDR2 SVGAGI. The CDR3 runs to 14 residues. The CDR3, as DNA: TGTGCCACTAGGGGGCTAGTTTCTGGAAACACCATATATTTT. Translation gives CATRGLVSGNTIYF.

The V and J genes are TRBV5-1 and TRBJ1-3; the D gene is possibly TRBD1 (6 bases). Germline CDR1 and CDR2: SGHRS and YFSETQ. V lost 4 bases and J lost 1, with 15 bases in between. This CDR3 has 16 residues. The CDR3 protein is CASSPFAGASGNTIYF. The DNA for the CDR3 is TGCGCCAGCAGCCCCTTCGCGGGGGCTTCTGGAAACACCATATATTTT.